This TCR beta chain was found in a study of T-cell memory formation after mild COVID-19. Study-wide results and limits: A balance of CD4 and CD8 characterized clones contracting day 15 to 85, whereas later expanders leaned CD4+. The CD4+ clones that contracted clustered mainly within CM and EM, and the CD8+ clones concentrated in EMRA.

A word on this clonotype: The antigen remains unidentified.

This CDR3 has 15 residues. Germline values: CDR1 DFQATT, CDR2 SNEGSKA (reference sequence). V lost 7 bases to trimming and J lost 4 bases; unmatched junction nucleotides: 12. Constant-segment primers were used for 5'RACE, and the resulting TCR alpha and TCR beta cDNA libraries carried sample barcodes and UMIs. TCRdb processed the 5' RACE reads anew with MiXCR; each CDR3 protein has one entry. The data contain some 350,000 distinct CDR3 sequences, approximately 13% of them seen just once; the ten biggest clones take up about 20%. The chain uses TRBV20-1 and TRBJ1-4; 7 bases line up with TRBD1. Source material: PBMCs or a T cell subset sorted from them (not recorded which). The TCR sequence derives from a man between 18 and 29 years old who had mild COVID-19 (a few samples of this study predate the infection). Cell type and time point are not known. The CDR3: CSVRPGGNNNEKLFF. CDR3 DNA: TGCAGTGTGCGGCCAGGGGGGAATAATAATGAAAAACTGTTTTTT.